The 21 T cell receptor beta chains below come from one sample, sequenced in a study of blood T cells in healthy people across ages. The second PCR ran roughly 6 to 12 cycles with a sample-barcoded 5' primer and J-beta primers. TCRdb reprocessed the 5' RACE reads with MiXCR, giving one entry per CDR3 protein. This sample carries about 640,000 distinct CDR3 sequences, roughly 50% of them seen once, and the ten largest clones take roughly 34%. Sample: blood. The source is a man in his fifties or sixties in good health.

This clonotype was found a few times. This chain joins TRBV5-1 and TRBJ2-6, with D tentatively TRBD1 (6 bases). V lost 2 bases and J 2 bases, leaving 11 bases between the germline ends. This CDR3 has 16 amino acids. Germline values: CDR1 SGHRS, CDR2 YFSETQ. As DNA, the CDR3 is TGCGCCAGCAGCTTCTTACAGGGTACTGGGGCCAACGTCCTGACTTTC. Encoded protein: CASSFLQGTGANVLTF.

On this clonotype: The conserved phenylalanine or tryptophan is not found at the CDR3 terminus, so this likely reflects a read error. The chain combines TRBV29-1 with TRBJ2-4; the match to TRBD1 covers 9 bases. The end of the DNA fits TRBJ2-7 better, so the J call may be wrong. The germline V gene encodes CDR1 SQVTM and CDR2 ANQGSEA. This CDR3 contains 11 residues. This CDR3 is CSVGTGDEQYL. The CDR3 nucleotides are TGCAGCGTTGGGACAGGGGACGAGCAGTACCTC.

The chain is built from TRBV10-3 and TRBJ2-5, with D possibly matching TRBD2 (5 bases). V was cut by 4 bases and J by 5 bases, with 14 bases left in between. The CDR3 sequence is 14 residues long. The germline V gene encodes CDR1 ENHRY and CDR2 SYGVKD. DNA of the CDR3: TGTGCCATCAGTGCGGCAGGCAGGAGGGAGACCCAGTACTTC. This codes for CAISAAGRRETQYF.

V and J are TRBV3-1 and TRBJ2-1; possible D gene TRBD1, 6 bases. Germline values: CDR1 LGHDT, CDR2 YNNKEL (reference sequence). With 0 bases removed from V and 3 bases from J, the gap between germline ends came to 27 bases. CDR3 length equals 21 residues. The CDR3 nucleotides read TGTGCCAGCAGCCAAGATGTATCCCACAGGGCTAACCACTACCACTACAATGAGCAGTTCTTC. Protein product: CASSQDVSHRANHYHYNEQFF.

Points on this clonotype: The junction does not match germline at one end; this may be a read error. The gene calls are TRBV20-1 and TRBJ2-3; a possible D gene is TRBD2 (5 bases). The CDR3 totals 14 residues. CDR1 and CDR2 (germline): DFQATT, SNEGSKA (reference sequence). CDR3 sequence: CSTREARGTDTQYF. In DNA form, the CDR3 reads TGCAGTACTAGAGAAGCTCGGGGCACAGATACGCAGTATTTT.

The chain couples TRBV6-1 to TRBJ1-4; D ambiguous. Germline lookup yields CDR1 MNHNS and CDR2 SASEGT. The CDR3 runs 16 residues. V was trimmed by 2 bases and J by 6 bases, leaving 16 bases between them. In DNA form, the CDR3 reads TGTGCCAGCAGTGAAACGGCGGCTACCGAGGATGAAAAACTGTTTTTT. It translates to CASSETAATEDEKLFF.

This clonotype was seen more than once but under ten times. The rearrangement joins TRBV12-3 or TRBV12-4 to TRBJ2-3, with D perhaps TRBD2 (5 bases). The CDR3 loop spans 15 amino acids. The germline V and J ends were trimmed by 3 bases and 0 bases, with 10 bases remaining between them. The CDR3 here is CASSFASGSTDTQYF. The DNA for the CDR3 is TGTGCCAGCAGTTTTGCAAGCGGTAGCACAGATACGCAGTATTTT.

V is TRBV7-7 and J is TRBJ2-5; D perhaps matches TRBD2 (5 bases). CDR3 length: 13 residues. V was pared by 5 bases and J by 5 bases, with 12 bases between. The germline CDR1 and CDR2 sequences are SSHAT and FNYEAQ (reference sequence). CDR3 loop: CASSPLRAETQYF. The CDR3 nucleotides read TGTGCCAGCAGCCCCCTGAGGGCGGAGACCCAGTACTTC.

The chain combines TRBV2 with TRBJ1-1; TRBD1 is a possible D gene (5 bases). The CDR3 has 14 residues. Between the trimmed V and J ends, which lost 3 bases and 5 bases, there was a span of 13 bases. From germline, CDR1 is SNHLY and CDR2 FYNNEI. The CDR3 spells CASSERGTGTEAFF. The CDR3 region has the DNA TGTGCCAGCAGTGAGAGGGGAACGGGTACTGAAGCTTTCTTT.

This clonotype was detected a few times. The rearrangement joins TRBV2 to TRBJ1-2; D might be TRBD1 (5 bases). The CDR3 extends over 12 amino acids. Germline lookup yields CDR1 SNHLY and CDR2 FYNNEI. The V end lost 6 bases, the J end lost 4 bases, and 9 bases lay between the germline ends. The DNA for the CDR3 is TGTGCCAGCAGCCGGGGGTCCTATGGCTACACCTTC. It is translated as CASSRGSYGYTF.

This clonotype showed up just once. The chain combines TRBV11-2 with TRBJ1-1; a weak D match, TRBD1 (5 bases). V lost 2 bases, J lost 1 base, and 8 bases lay in between. The germline gives CDR1 SGHAT, CDR2 FQNNGV. The CDR3 consists of 14 residues. CDR3 nucleotide sequence: TGTGCCAGCAGCTTAAAGACAGAGAACACTGAAGCTTTCTTT. It is translated as CASSLKTENTEAFF. Filled out from reference TRBV11-2 and TRBJ1-1, the complete variable domain reads EAGVAQSPRYKIIEKRQSVAFWCNPISGHATLYWYQQILGQGPKLLIQFQNNGVVDDSQLPKDRFSAERLKGVDSTLKIQPAKLEDSAVYLCASSLKTENTEAFFGQGTRLTVV.

This clonotype has more than one count but fewer than ten. The genes are TRBV7-9 and TRBJ2-1, with D tentatively TRBD1 or TRBD2 (5 bases each). V shed 4 bases and J shed 0 bases, with 19 bases lying between them. The CDR3 spans 18 residues. From germline, CDR1 is SEHNR and CDR2 FQNEAQ (reference sequence). The CDR3 is CASSSQIGTQSSYNEQFF. CDR3 DNA sequence: TGTGCCAGCAGCTCCCAAATCGGGACCCAGAGCTCCTACAATGAGCAGTTCTTC.

Here the CDR3 reads CASRPWSNTDTQYF. Written as DNA, the CDR3 is TGTGCCAGCAGACCCTGGAGCAACACAGATACGCAGTATTTT. V gene TRBV12-3 or TRBV12-4 combines with J gene TRBJ2-3, with no clear D. Trimming cost V 6 bases and J 2 bases, with 12 bases left between them. The length of the CDR3 is 14 residues.

The CDR3, as DNA: TGTGCCAGCAGGGCCGACAGGGGGGGCACAGATACGCAGTATTTT. Its translation: CASRADRGGTDTQYF. The chain uses TRBV12-3 or TRBV12-4 and TRBJ2-3, with TRBD1 matching over 9 bases. The CDR3 has 15 residues. With 6 bases clipped from V and 1 base from J, the junction kept 5 bases outside the gene matches.

J is TRBJ2-3 and V is TRBV21-1; whether TRBD2, the table's D call, matches the DNA was not checked. TRBV21-1 represents a pseudogene. CDR3 size: 17 residues. The CDR3 coding sequence is TGTGCCAGCAGCTTTCTGGACTCGTGCCGCTTAACAGATACGCAGTATTTT. Translated: CASSFLDSCRLTDTQYF.

The chain is built from TRBV5-5 and TRBJ2-5; TRBD1 agrees at 9 bases. The J call may be incorrect, as the DNA end agrees better with TRBJ2-7. This CDR3 region has 15 residues. Germline V gene lookup returns CDR1 SGHKS and CDR2 YYEKEE (reference sequence). The CDR3 region has the DNA TGTGCCAGCAGCGGCGGACAGGGGTTTGGCTACGAGCAGTACTTC. Its protein is CASSGGQGFGYEQYF.

The rearrangement uses TRBV10-3 and TRBJ1-6; a possible D gene is TRBD1 (5 bases). CDR3 size: 13 residues. Looked up from germline, CDR1 is ENHRY and CDR2 is SYGVKD. Trimming cost V 0 bases and J 10 bases, with 7 bases left between them. CDR3 in DNA: TGTGCCATCAGTGAGTCGGGGGACTCACCCCTCCACTTT. This encodes CAISESGDSPLHF.

This clonotype has just a few counts. The chain couples TRBV7-9 to TRBJ1-6; TRBD1 matches at 7 bases. Germline V lookup: CDR1 SEHNR, CDR2 FQNEAQ (reference sequence). After removal of 6 bases from V and 5 bases from J, the junction contained 4 bases not matched to a gene. This CDR3 spans 14 amino acids. Here the CDR3 DNA reads TGTGCCAGCAGGGTAGGGACAGATAATTCACCCCTCCACTTT. The encoded protein is CASRVGTDNSPLHF.

The chain has TRBV2 and TRBJ2-5; 11 positions match TRBD2. The DNA end lines up better with TRBJ2-7; the J call may be wrong. This CDR3 is built from 13 residues. CDR1 SNHLY and CDR2 FYNNEI come from the germline V gene. The CDR3 loop reads CASTTSGGYEQYF. CDR3 sequence (DNA): TGTGCCAGCACTACTAGCGGGGGCTACGAGCAGTACTTC.

The chain carries TRBV28 and TRBJ1-4; no firm D call. Between the trimmed V and J ends, which lost 4 bases and 7 bases, there was a span of 16 bases. Germline loops: CDR1 MDHEN, CDR2 SYDVKM. The CDR3 is 15 residues long. The CDR3 region is CASSSNIPRSEKLFF. Here the CDR3 DNA reads TGTGCCAGCAGTTCCAACATTCCTCGGAGTGAAAAACTGTTTTTT.

V gene TRBV12-3 or TRBV12-4 combines with J gene TRBJ2-5; D ambiguous. The J call could be wrong; TRBJ2-7 is a better fit for the DNA end. CDR3 size: 12 residues. The CDR3 sequence: CASRNQGYEQYF. The DNA for the CDR3 is TGTGCCAGCAGGAACCAAGGGTACGAGCAGTACTTC.